The 22 T cell receptor beta chains below come from one sample, sequenced in a study of long-term antiretroviral therapy in people with HIV. Version v3.0 of the immunoSEQ assay ran at survey level. Sequenced by immunoSEQ multiplex PCR; TCRdb stores in-frame clones only, minus some. Of 20,000 to 25,000 clones in the sample, under 90% were seen once. Material: unsorted PBMCs, obtained 0.5 years before starting antiretroviral therapy. The receptors come from a middle-aged man with HIV.

The chain couples TRBV30 to TRBJ1-4; no firm D call. The CDR3 length is 12 residues. V lost 0 bases to trimming and J lost 10 bases, with 9 bases between them. Germline-derived CDR1 and CDR2 are GTSNPN and SVGIG (reference sequence). CDR3 sequence reads: CAWSVQSGKLFF. The DNA for the CDR3 is TGTGCCTGGAGTGTACAGTCGGGAAAACTGTTTTTT.

The V and J genes are TRBV7-9 and TRBJ2-7; 9 bases fit TRBD1. The V segment lost 1 base and the J segment 4 bases; nucleotides outside the gene matches: 8. The CDR3 consists of 16 residues. The germline gives CDR1 SEHNR, CDR2 FQNEAQ (reference sequence). The CDR3 nucleotides are TGTGCCAGCAGCTTAGAGACGGGACAGGGATTTTACGAGCAGTACTTC. Protein sequence: CASSLETGQGFYEQYF.

The V and J genes are TRBV6-5 and TRBJ2-7; the D gene is possibly TRBD1 (5 bases). Trimming cost V 3 bases and J 2 bases, with 11 bases left between them. Germline assignment: CDR1 MNHEY and CDR2 SVGAGI. The CDR3 extends over 14 amino acids. CDR3 nucleotide sequence: TGTGCCAGCAGTTATGATGCGGACACCTACGAGCAGTACTTC. Protein: CASSYDADTYEQYF.

This chain connects TRBV4-3 to TRBJ1-2; D call uncertain. The germline gives CDR1 LGHNA, CDR2 YSLEER. The CDR3 runs to 13 residues. The V and J ends lost 3 bases and 4 bases respectively, with 9 bases between them. Here the CDR3 reads CASSQAASYGYTF. CDR3 nucleotide sequence: TGCGCCAGCAGCCAGGCAGCGTCCTATGGCTACACCTTC.

The rearrangement uses TRBV6-5 and TRBJ1-1; 7 bases align to TRBD1. Per the germline V gene, CDR1 is MNHEY and CDR2 is SVGAGI. CDR3 size: 14 residues. V gave up 6 bases and J gave up 6 bases; unmatched junction bases: 10. DNA for the CDR3: TGTGCCAGCAGATCCCGACAGGGAGGCGCTGAAGCTTTCTTT. Its translation is CASRSRQGGAEAFF.

This clone occurred a few times. The genes are TRBV28 and TRBJ1-2; TRBD1 agrees at 7 bases. Germline CDR1 reads MDHEN; CDR2 reads SYDVKM. This CDR3 is 14 amino acids long. V shed 4 bases, J shed 7 bases, and the junction held 9 bases outside the gene matches. The CDR3 sequence: CASSSYDRVGGYTF. Here the CDR3 DNA reads TGTGCCAGCAGTTCGTACGACAGGGTGGGTGGCTACACCTTC.

The chain is built from TRBV19 and TRBJ1-1; 8 bases map to TRBD1. V shed 1 base, J shed 1 base, and the junction held 2 bases outside the gene matches. The CDR3 spans 15 residues. Germline assignment: CDR1 LNHDA and CDR2 SQIVND (reference sequence). The CDR3 nucleotides read TGTGCCAGTAGTATAGCCGGGACAGGGAACACTGAAGCTTTCTTT. Translating it yields CASSIAGTGNTEAFF. The variable domain in full, completed from reference TRBV19 and TRBJ1-1, reads DGGITQSPKYLFRKEGQNVTLSCEQNLNHDAMYWYRQDPGQGLRLIYYSQIVNDFQKGDIAEGYSVSREKKESFPLTVTSAQKNPTAFYLCASSIAGTGNTEAFFGQGTRLTVV.

Here the CDR3 DNA reads TGTGCCAGTAGTGAAACAGGGGCCAACTATGGCTACACCTTC. It is translated as CASSETGANYGYTF. The chain carries TRBV19 and TRBJ1-2; 7 bases line up with TRBD1. The trim removed 5 bases at V and 2 bases at J, leaving 5 bases unmatched. Per germline, CDR1 LNHDA and CDR2 SQIVND (reference sequence). This CDR3 spans 14 amino acids.

The rearrangement uses TRBV11-2 and TRBJ2-3; D perhaps matches TRBD2 (7 bases). The CDR3 consists of 17 residues. Germline CDR1 is SGHAT and CDR2 is FQNNGV. Trimming pared 5 bases from V and 0 bases from J, leaving 18 bases between. The CDR3 DNA sequence: TGTGCCAGCAGCGAGTGGGGAGGGACAACTAGCACAGATACGCAGTATTTT. This codes for CASSEWGGTTSTDTQYF. Full variable domain (missing parts from reference TRBV11-2 and TRBJ2-3): EAGVAQSPRYKIIEKRQSVAFWCNPISGHATLYWYQQILGQGPKLLIQFQNNGVVDDSQLPKDRFSAERLKGVDSTLKIQPAKLEDSAVYLCASSEWGGTTSTDTQYFGPGTRLTVL.

The J gene is TRBJ2-3, the V gene TRBV28, with 10 bases lining up with TRBD1. V was clipped by 5 bases and J by 4 bases; unmatched bases: 12. The CDR3 is 17 residues long. Germline V CDR1 and CDR2: MDHEN, SYDVKM. Written as DNA, the CDR3 is TGTGCCAGCAGTGTATCCCCCGGGACAGGGGAGCCAGATACGCAGTATTTT. This translates into CASSVSPGTGEPDTQYF.

This chain joins TRBV5-6 and TRBJ1-1, with D uncertain. This CDR3 region has 12 residues. Germline lookup yields CDR1 SGHDT and CDR2 YYEEEE. The V end was cut by 1 base, the J end by 5 bases, with 6 bases between. CDR3 DNA sequence: TGTGCCAGCAGCTTGAGAAGAACTGAAGCTTTCTTT. Encoded protein: CASSLRRTEAFF.

J is TRBJ1-3 and V is TRBV4-2; D is undetermined. Trimming stripped 4 bases from V and 4 bases from J, with 17 bases between. The CDR3 consists of 16 residues. The germline V gene encodes CDR1 LGHNA and CDR2 YNFKEQ. CDR3 sequence reads: CASSRRMEASGNTIYF. CDR3 nucleotides: TGTGCCAGCAGCCGACGGATGGAGGCTTCGGGAAACACCATATATTTT.

V gene TRBV7-2 combines with J gene TRBJ2-3; unclear D gene. Looked up from germline, CDR1 is SGHTA and CDR2 is FQGNSA. V lost 1 base, J lost 5 bases, and 7 bases lay in between. This CDR3 is 13 amino acids long. The CDR3 bases are TGTGCCAGCAGCTTAGGACGTTTAGATACGCAGTATTTT. Encoded protein: CASSLGRLDTQYF.

This clone was counted between two and nine times. The chain joins TRBV7-6 to TRBJ2-3, with D maybe TRBD2 (6 bases). Germline values: CDR1 SGHVS, CDR2 FNYEAQ. V was cut by 5 bases and J by 5 bases, with 17 bases left in between. This CDR3 has 15 residues. CDR3 DNA sequence: TGTGCCAGCAGCCCTGAAATAGGCGGGGTAGATACGCAGTATTTT. Amino acid sequence: CASSPEIGGVDTQYF.

The V and J genes are TRBV4-1 and TRBJ1-3, with a tentative D call TRBD1 (5 bases). Germline V lookup: CDR1 MGHRA, CDR2 YSYEKL. This CDR3 is built from 15 residues. V shed 4 bases and J shed 7 bases, with 17 bases lying between them. The CDR3 loop is CASSLYPEKGNTIYF. In DNA, the CDR3 is TGCGCCAGCAGCCTCTATCCGGAAAAGGGGAACACCATATATTTT.

This chain's CDR3 is CASGALDLANQPQHF. CDR3 nucleotides: TGTGCCAGCGGGGCTTTGGACCTAGCAAATCAGCCCCAGCATTTT. This chain joins TRBV28 and TRBJ1-5, with D possibly TRBD1 on 5 matching bases. Trimming took off 8 bases at V and 4 bases at J, with 18 bases between the two ends. Germline V gene sequence: CDR1 MDHEN, CDR2 SYDVKM. This CDR3 region has 15 residues.

The rearrangement uses TRBV6-5 and TRBJ1-1; possible D gene TRBD1, 5 bases. Germline V gene data show CDR1 as MNHEY and CDR2 as SVGAGI. Trimming shortened V by 6 bases and J by 1 base, and 9 bases separated the two germline ends. The CDR3 contains 13 residues. The CDR3 DNA follows: TGTGCCAGCAGCTTCAGGGAGAACACTGAAGCTTTCTTT. This codes for CASSFRENTEAFF.

The chain links TRBV11-2 to TRBJ1-4, with D hard to call. There are 14 residues in the CDR3. Trimming pared 7 bases from V and 4 bases from J, leaving 13 bases between. Germline lookup yields CDR1 SGHAT and CDR2 FQNNGV. This chain's CDR3 is CASNELMGNEKLFF. The CDR3 region has the DNA TGTGCCAGCAACGAGTTAATGGGTAATGAAAAACTGTTTTTT.

This chain links TRBV28 with TRBJ2-7; D could derive from TRBD1 or TRBD2 (6 bases each). This CDR3 has 13 amino acids. The germline gives CDR1 MDHEN, CDR2 SYDVKM. V dropped 6 bases and J dropped 2 bases, with 11 bases sitting between them. CDR3 residues: CASSWGATYEQYF. The CDR3 nucleotides are TGTGCCAGCAGCTGGGGGGCGACCTACGAGCAGTACTTC.

The chain has TRBV28 and TRBJ1-6; the D is unclear. Germline-derived CDR1 and CDR2 are MDHEN and SYDVKM. Trimming cost V 5 bases and J 9 bases, with 17 bases left between them. The CDR3 totals 15 residues. DNA of the CDR3: TGTGCCAGCAGTCTCCTGGGCCAGCCAGCTTCACCCCTCCACTTT. Amino acids: CASSLLGQPASPLHF. Using reference TRBV28 and TRBJ1-6 for the parts outside the CDR3, the full variable domain is DVKVTQSSRYLVKRTGEKVFLECVQDMDHENMFWYRQDPGLGLRLIYFSYDVKMKEKGDIPEGYSVSREKKERFSLILESASTNQTSMYLCASSLLGQPASPLHFGNGTRLTVT.

The V gene is TRBV2, the J gene TRBJ1-2, with TRBD1 matching over 7 bases. The CDR3 is 12 amino acids. Germline CDR1 reads SNHLY; CDR2 reads FYNNEI. V gave up 7 bases and J gave up 7 bases; unmatched junction bases: 6. The CDR3 nucleotides are TGTGCCAGCAATAACGACAGGGCTGGCTACACCTTC. Protein sequence: CASNNDRAGYTF.

J is TRBJ1-2 and V is TRBV30, with TRBD1 matching over 7 bases. Germline V gene sequence: CDR1 GTSNPN, CDR2 SVGIG (reference sequence). Unmatched junction bases numbered 18, after V lost 8 bases and J lost 6 bases. The CDR3 runs 15 residues. This CDR3 reads CAQLSPRQGRNGYTF. CDR3 DNA: TGTGCCCAATTATCCCCGCGACAGGGAAGGAATGGCTACACCTTC.